This T cell receptor beta chain stems from a study of blood T cell repertoires in COVID-19. Overall study: Samples of COVID-19 (acute and convalescent) were obtained from the United States, Italy and Spain. T cells, B-cell-depleted T cells, or PBMCs supplied cDNA or gDNA.

Sequenced by immunoSEQ multiplex PCR; TCRdb stores in-frame clones only, minus some. The sample lists roughly 300,000 clones, around 87% occurring once. Germline V gene data show CDR1 as SGHTA and CDR2 as FQGTGA. Trimming stripped 5 bases from V and 5 bases from J, with 7 bases between. This CDR3 region has 12 residues. The rearrangement uses TRBV7-3 and TRBJ2-1, with D possibly being TRBD1 (6 bases). The source of this sequence is a woman between 50 and 59 years old who had recovered from COVID-19. The sequenced material came from peripheral blood. The CDR3 reads CASSGGDNEQFF. The CDR3 DNA is TGTGCCAGCAGCGGGGGCGACAATGAGCAGTTCTTC.